These 5 T cell receptor beta chains share one sample of origin, sequenced in a study of response to subunit inactivated influenza vaccine. TCRdb reprocessed the RT-PCR reads via MiXCR and lists one record per CDR3 protein. The table records over 650,000 distinct CDR3 sequences, under 20% of them present only once. The source was PBMCs from blood, collected about 5 days after vaccination. The receptor source for this set is a man over 45 who received an inactivated influenza vaccine.

This chain joins TRBV6-5 and TRBJ1-5; D uncertain. Trimming removed 4 bases at V and 1 base at J, with 8 bases between. This CDR3 has 14 residues. Germline-derived CDR1 and CDR2 are MNHEY and SVGAGI. This CDR3 is CASSSLGSNQPQHF. The CDR3 nucleotides read TGTGCCAGCAGTTCTTTAGGGAGCAATCAGCCCCAGCATTTT.

This clonotype has just a few counts. The chain carries TRBV5-5 and TRBJ2-7; possibly TRBD2 for D (6 bases). The CDR3 length is 15 residues. Germline CDR1 is SGHKS and CDR2 is YYEKEE (reference sequence). Trimming stripped 4 bases from V and 0 bases from J, with 14 bases between. CDR3 DNA sequence: TGTGCCAGCAGCCTGGTCGGGGGACGCTCCTACGAGCAGTACTTC. Its protein is CASSLVGGRSYEQYF.

The chain joins TRBV15 to TRBJ1-5; D not certain. Looked up from germline, CDR1 is LNHNV and CDR2 is YYDKDF (reference sequence). The CDR3 covers 17 residues. The V end was cut by 0 bases, the J end by 3 bases, with 15 bases between. CDR3 DNA: TGTGCCACCAGCAGAGATCTCCCGACTAGGGACAATCAGCCCCAGCATTTT. It is translated as CATSRDLPTRDNQPQHF.

This chain connects TRBV2 to TRBJ1-5; D perhaps matches TRBD1 (5 bases). Deletions cut 7 bases from V and 6 bases from J, with 13 bases between. CDR3 length equals 13 residues. Per the germline V gene, CDR1 is SNHLY and CDR2 is FYNNEI. The DNA of the CDR3 is TGTGCCAGCAAAGGACAATCGGGTCAGCCCCAGCATTTT. Translating it yields CASKGQSGQPQHF.

This chain joins TRBV4-1 and TRBJ2-5; weak D call: TRBD2 (7 bases). This CDR3 spans 15 amino acids. V lost 3 bases, J lost 4 bases, and 15 bases lay in between. CDR1 and CDR2 from the germline V gene are MGHRA and YSYEKL. Written as DNA, the CDR3 is TGCGCCAGCAGCCAGGGGGGGCTAAGGGGAGAGACCCAGTACTTC. As protein: CASSQGGLRGETQYF.